The 18 T cell receptor beta chains listed next were all sequenced from one sample in a study of blood T cell repertoires in COVID-19. The data were produced by immunoSEQ multiplex PCR, yet TCRdb's version contains in-frame clones alone and is incomplete. Among about 130,000 clones listed, around 80% were seen once. Sequences were obtained from peripheral blood. The receptors shown here come from a human donor in a cohort sampled during active COVID-19.

The chain uses TRBV19 and TRBJ1-5; tentatively, D is TRBD1 (5 bases). CDR3 length: 12 amino acids. CDR1 and CDR2 from the germline V gene are LNHDA and SQIVND (reference sequence). Trimming took 3 bases from V and 13 from J, leaving 13 bases between them. CDR3 sequence: CASSIGAGQQHF. For the CDR3, the DNA is TGTGCCAGTAGTATTGGGGCAGGTCAGCAGCATTTT.

This sequence joins TRBV12-3 or TRBV12-4 and TRBJ2-1, with D tentatively TRBD2 (5 bases). V lost 5 bases and J lost 4, with 6 bases in between. CDR3 length equals 12 residues. DNA of the CDR3: TGTGCCAGCAGTACTAGTTACAATGAGCAGTTCTTC. Encoded protein: CASSTSYNEQFF.

The chain uses TRBV10-3 and TRBJ2-7; TRBD1 matches 9 bases. Trimming cost V 3 bases and J 2 bases; bases outside gene matches: 8. The CDR3 is made up of 16 amino acids. Germline V gene data show CDR1 as ENHRY and CDR2 as SYGVKD. In DNA form, the CDR3 reads TGTGCCATCAGTGACCCCGGGACAGGGATTACCTACGAGCAGTACTTC. Amino acid sequence: CAISDPGTGITYEQYF.

V gene TRBV15 combines with J gene TRBJ2-3; 7 nucleotides match TRBD2. CDR3 length: 16 residues. CDR1 is LNHNV and CDR2 is YYDKDF in the germline V gene (reference sequence). V was clipped by 1 base and J by 3 bases; unmatched bases: 7. DNA for the CDR3: TGTGCCACCAGCAGAGGTGGCAGGCGGGAGACAGATACGCAGTATTTT. This codes for CATSRGGRRETDTQYF.

The J gene is TRBJ2-7, the V gene TRBV4-1; TRBD1 aligns across 10 bases. CDR3 length: 15 amino acids. V lost 1 base to trimming and J lost 3 bases; unmatched junction nucleotides: 3. Looked up from germline, CDR1 is MGHRA and CDR2 is YSYEKL. The CDR3 region is CASSQAWDRGYEQYF. In DNA, the CDR3 is TGCGCCAGCAGCCAAGCCTGGGACAGGGGCTACGAGCAGTACTTC.

The chain is built from TRBV4-1 and TRBJ2-3; D possibly corresponds to TRBD1 (5 bases). Trimming shortened V by 1 base and J by 2 bases, and 13 bases separated the two germline ends. This CDR3 spans 16 amino acids. Germline lookup yields CDR1 MGHRA and CDR2 YSYEKL. CDR3 residues: CASSQGPQGLTDTQYF. The CDR3 DNA sequence: TGCGCCAGCAGCCAAGGCCCCCAGGGCCTCACAGATACGCAGTATTTT.

Only a few counts were recorded for this clone. This chain joins TRBV2 and TRBJ1-6; 10 bases agree with TRBD1. Per germline, CDR1 SNHLY and CDR2 FYNNEI. The CDR3 is made up of 14 amino acids. V gave up 6 bases and J gave up 7 bases; unmatched junction bases: 3. The CDR3 DNA reads TGTGCCAGCAGGAGGGACAGGGGCAATTCACCCCTCCACTTT. Amino acid sequence: CASRRDRGNSPLHF.

The chain is built from TRBV5-5 and TRBJ1-2, with D possibly TRBD1 on 6 matching bases. Deletions cut 4 bases from V and 3 bases from J, with 16 bases between. The CDR3 extends over 15 amino acids. The germline gives CDR1 SGHKS, CDR2 YYEKEE (reference sequence). The CDR3 loop is CASSPGLNRDYGYTF. CDR3 sequence (DNA): TGTGCCAGCAGCCCAGGTTTAAACAGGGACTATGGCTACACCTTC.

This sequence joins TRBV29-1 and TRBJ2-3; weak D call: TRBD2 (5 bases). This CDR3 has 13 residues. Germline V CDR1 and CDR2: SQVTM, ANQGSEA. The germline V and J ends were trimmed by 8 bases and 0 bases, with 12 bases remaining between them. As DNA, the CDR3 is TGCAGCTCACGGAGGCCTAGCACAGATACGCAGTATTTT. Translated: CSSRRPSTDTQYF.

J is TRBJ1-4 and V is TRBV7-9; D remains ambiguous. V lost 1 base and J lost 6, with 9 bases in between. The germline V gene encodes CDR1 SEHNR and CDR2 FQNEAQ (reference sequence). There are 14 residues in the CDR3. The CDR3 DNA reads TGTGCCAGCAGCTTAGGCGTAATTGATGAAAAACTGTTTTTT. Translated, it gives CASSLGVIDEKLFF.

The chain links TRBV5-1 to TRBJ1-2; tentative D call: TRBD1 (5 bases). The V and J ends lost 2 bases and 4 bases respectively, with 15 bases between them. Germline V gene data show CDR1 as SGHRS and CDR2 as YFSETQ. The CDR3 spans 15 residues. The CDR3 region is CASSLLGNQGYGYTF. The CDR3 bases are TGCGCCAGCAGCTTATTGGGTAACCAGGGCTATGGCTACACCTTC.

This chain uses TRBV6-5 with TRBJ1-2; 9 positions agree with TRBD1. Germline V gives CDR1 MNHEY, CDR2 SVGAGI. V trimming: 7 bases; J trimming: 7 bases; junction bases outside the gene matches: 7. This CDR3 spans 13 amino acids. CDR3 in DNA: TGTGCCAGCATCCTACAGGGGGCGGGTGGCTACACCTTC. As protein: CASILQGAGGYTF.

This chain connects TRBV5-6 to TRBJ1-1; D is unresolved. This CDR3 spans 11 amino acids. The germline V and J ends were trimmed by 3 bases and 3 bases, with 3 bases remaining between them. Per the germline V gene, CDR1 is SGHDT and CDR2 is YYEEEE. The chain's CDR3 is CASSSYTEAFF. Here the CDR3 DNA reads TGTGCCAGCAGCTCATACACTGAAGCTTTCTTT.

The chain recombines TRBV7-9 with TRBJ1-6, with D maybe TRBD1 (5 bases). V dropped 8 bases and J dropped 14 bases, with 7 bases sitting between them. The CDR3 has 9 residues. Germline CDR1 and CDR2: SEHNR and FQNEAQ (reference sequence). CDR3 region: CASPGALHF. The CDR3, as DNA: TGTGCCAGCCCGGGGGCCCTCCACTTT.

This clone was seen a handful of times. The J gene is TRBJ1-5, the V gene TRBV2, with a possible D match to TRBD1 (5 bases). V lost 8 bases and J 3 bases, leaving 8 bases between the germline ends. CDR3 length: 12 residues. Germline V gene sequence: CDR1 SNHLY, CDR2 FYNNEI. The CDR3 DNA follows: TGTGCCAGCGGGACTTCCAATCAGCCCCAGCATTTT. Its protein product is CASGTSNQPQHF.

The rearrangement joins TRBV29-1 to TRBJ1-1, with D maybe TRBD1 (5 bases). The germline V gene encodes CDR1 SQVTM and CDR2 ANQGSEA. V was clipped by 7 bases and J by 7 bases, with 16 bases between them. The CDR3 sequence is 12 residues long. The CDR3 DNA reads TGCAGCGGAGCCCGTGGGGCAGGTGAAGCTTTCTTT. Residues: CSGARGAGEAFF.

This clone has a single count. CDR3 residues: CASRLQGVTDTQYF. In DNA form, the CDR3 reads TGTGCCAGTAGGCTACAGGGAGTAACAGATACGCAGTATTTT. This sequence joins TRBV19 and TRBJ2-3; TRBD1 is a possible D gene (6 bases). Trimming took 6 bases from V and 3 from J, leaving 13 bases between them. The germline CDR1 and CDR2 sequences are LNHDA and SQIVND (reference sequence). This CDR3 has 14 amino acids.

The gene calls are TRBV25-1 and TRBJ2-3; TRBD1 matches 9 bases. The ends lost 4 bases at V and 2 bases at J; junction bases unmatched: 7. Germline CDR1 is MGHDK and CDR2 is SYGVNS. The length of the CDR3 is 16 residues. CDR3 region: CASSGGDRAITDTQYF. The CDR3 nucleotides read TGTGCCAGCAGTGGGGGGGACAGGGCTATCACAGATACGCAGTATTTT.